This T cell receptor beta chain derives from a study of T cells after yellow fever vaccination. Study-level points and caveats: Among primary-vaccination clones, most reappeared after the booster, at about 95% for CD4 and under 90% for CD8.

Synthesis of TCR cDNA relied on 5'RACE template switching, which attached a universal primer site and UMIs. TCRdb reprocessed the 5' RACE reads via MiXCR and lists one record per CDR3 protein. The sample lists about 220,000 distinct CDR3 sequences, less than 7.5% occurring once. The V gene's germline CDR1 is SGHNT and CDR2 YYREEE (reference sequence). With V trimmed by 5 bases and J by 1 base, 5 bases remained unmatched. This CDR3 spans 14 amino acids. The sample holds a few counts of this clonotype. Its antigen is currently unknown. The sequence derives from a man aged 30-40 years who received the YFV17D yellow fever vaccine. The sequencing here drew on CD4+ T cells sorted from PBMCs, taken on the day of the yellow fever booster vaccination. The chain links TRBV5-4 to TRBJ2-5; 7 positions match TRBD2. CDR3 nucleotide sequence: TGTGCCAGCAGGCCTGGGACTATCCAAGAGACCCAGTACTTC. This sequence encodes CASRPGTIQETQYF.